The TCR beta chain under discussion was sequenced for a study of blood T cell repertoires in COVID-19. Overall study context: Acute and convalescent COVID-19 samples came from the United States, Italy and Spain.

CDR1 and CDR2 from the germline V gene are MNHEY and SMNVEV (reference sequence). Trimming took off 0 bases at V and 5 bases at J, with 13 bases between the two ends. CDR3 length equals 15 residues. The authors' processing: Scientists estimated how many nucleated cells there were by amplifying reference gene primers. Method: immunoSEQ multiplex PCR; TCRdb's copy keeps in-frame clones and lacks some. V and J calls plus clone size are reproduced from that table; the DNA served to infer D and trimming. The sample lists approximately 300,000 clones, roughly nine tenths occurring once. Individuals drawn from under 30 US areas were roughly 18 to 95 years old. Someone with COVID-19 had been met by exposed participants within 2 weeks before study entry.

The rearrangement links TRBV27 to TRBJ1-1; D remains ambiguous. The specimen sequenced was PBMCs or T cells enriched from blood (not recorded which). This receptor was taken from a woman younger than 45 who had been exposed to COVID-19. In DNA, the CDR3 is TGTGCCAGCAGTTTATCGATTGGTTTGGAGACTGAAGCTTTCTTT. This gives the protein CASSLSIGLETEAFF.